This T cell receptor beta chain was sequenced during a study of T cell repertoires in cytomegalovirus infection. Background on the study: Public TCR beta signatures were indicative of both CMV infection and a matching HLA type.

This clonotype was seen a handful of times. Its antigen is as yet unknown. TCRdb processed the reads anew with MiXCR; each CDR3 protein has one entry. The sample holds about 68,000 distinct CDR3 sequences, approximately 22% seen once. The CDR3 is made up of 14 amino acids. V lost 0 bases and J 5 bases, leaving 10 bases between the germline ends. Germline lookup yields CDR1 MNHEY and CDR2 SVGEGT. General study findings and limits: Carriers of CMV and the relevant HLA type were discriminated by public TCR beta frequency. It was HLA-C-restricted CMV-specific TCR beta clonotypes that dominated the response ex vivo.

This sequence originates from a human donor in good health (CMV status not recorded). Some clones in this sample may be carry-over from other donors' samples. The sequencing input was PBMCs, sequenced either directly or after in vitro stimulation (not recorded which). The rearrangement joins TRBV6-2 or TRBV6-3 to TRBJ1-1; D remains unclear. The CDR3 nucleotides read TGTGCCAGCAGTTACTCGACGGGAGTAACTGAAGCTTTCTTT. Protein product: CASSYSTGVTEAFF.